This T cell receptor beta chain was sequenced in a study of blood T cell repertoires in COVID-19. Study context: PBMCs, B-cell-depleted T cells, or T cells provided the cDNA or gDNA that made up the material.

The assay was immunoSEQ multiplex PCR, and TCRdb's table has in-frame clones only and misses some. This sample has roughly 100,000 clones, with 88% found just once. The CDR3 extends over 14 amino acids. After removal of 4 bases from V and 7 bases from J, the junction contained 9 bases not matched to a gene. The germline gives CDR1 SGHAT, CDR2 FQNNGV. The sample was peripheral blood. This chain links TRBV11-2 with TRBJ1-2, with 7 positions matching TRBD1. The receptor's source is a human donor in a cohort sampled during active COVID-19. The CDR3 reads CASSSSTGIFGYTF. CDR3 bases: TGTGCCAGCAGCTCCTCGACAGGGATATTTGGCTACACCTTC. Drawing the rest from reference TRBV11-2 and TRBJ1-2, the complete variable domain is EAGVAQSPRYKIIEKRQSVAFWCNPISGHATLYWYQQILGQGPKLLIQFQNNGVVDDSQLPKDRFSAERLKGVDSTLKIQPAKLEDSAVYLCASSSSTGIFGYTFGSGTRLTVV.